The T cell receptor beta chain described here comes from a study of immune evolution from preneoplasia to lung adenocarcinoma. Points from the study as a whole: Top clone share appeared to fall from AAH through AIS, MIA, adenocarcinoma.

Points on this clone: Its specificity is not known.

The germline gives CDR1 SGHNT, CDR2 YYREEE (reference sequence). The CDR3 covers 14 residues. The V gene lost 2 bases and the J gene lost 7 bases, with 12 bases spanning the gap. Produced via immunoSEQ multiplex PCR; TCRdb's table is partial and in-frame only. The data show under 45,000 clones, more than 60% seen once. Patient tissue came from resections in Japan or China, 2014–2017. Sample: FFPE invasive lung adenocarcinoma tissue. The TCR comes from a person aged 55 to 69 with lung adenocarcinoma. The V call is TRBV5-4, the J call TRBJ1-4, with D possibly being TRBD1 (5 bases). This CDR3 reads CASSFGTRGEKLFF. CDR3 sequence (DNA): TGTGCCAGCAGCTTCGGGACTCGGGGTGAAAAACTGTTTTTT.